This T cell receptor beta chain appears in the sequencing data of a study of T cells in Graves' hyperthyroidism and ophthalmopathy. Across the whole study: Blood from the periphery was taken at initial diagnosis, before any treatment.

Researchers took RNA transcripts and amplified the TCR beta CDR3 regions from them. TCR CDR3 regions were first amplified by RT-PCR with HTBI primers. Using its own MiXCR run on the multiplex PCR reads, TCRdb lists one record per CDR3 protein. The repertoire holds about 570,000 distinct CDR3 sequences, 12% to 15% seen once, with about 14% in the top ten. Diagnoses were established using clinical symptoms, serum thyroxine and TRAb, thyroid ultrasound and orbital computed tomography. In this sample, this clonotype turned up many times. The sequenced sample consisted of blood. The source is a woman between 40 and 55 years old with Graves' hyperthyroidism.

The CDR3 loop reads CASRESTGKETQYF. CDR3 in DNA: TGTGCCAGCAGGGAGTCGACAGGGAAAGAGACCCAGTACTTC. The chain carries TRBV28 and TRBJ2-5; 7 bases fit TRBD1. The V gene end was trimmed by 6 bases and the J gene end by 3 bases; junction bases not matched to a gene: 7. This CDR3 has 14 residues. Germline CDR1 is MDHEN and CDR2 is SYDVKM.